This T cell receptor beta chain appears in the sequencing data of a study of response to subunit inactivated influenza vaccine. Overall study findings and caveats: It was suggested by the authors that few new T cells are recruited by each seasonal influenza vaccination.

The CDR3 consists of 13 residues. The V and J ends lost 3 bases and 8 bases, in that order; junction bases with no gene match: 4. CDR1 and CDR2 from the germline V gene are MNHEY and SMNVEV (reference sequence). Note on this clonotype: What it binds is not known.

TCRdb redid the calling of the RT-PCR reads with MiXCR, one entry per CDR3 protein. The table records over 450,000 distinct CDR3 sequences, over 10% of them present only once. The chain is built from TRBV27 and TRBJ2-1; 7 bases are shared with TRBD1. This receptor was obtained from a man in his fifties who received an inactivated influenza vaccine. The source material was PBMCs from blood, sampled around seven weeks after vaccination. The CDR3 nucleotides are TGTGCCAGCAGTTTCCTAGGGGGCGATGAGCAGTTCTTC. It codes for CASSFLGGDEQFF.